This entry lists 3 T cell receptor beta chains sequenced from one sample in a study of T cell responses to AZD1222 COVID-19 vaccine. Data came from immunoSEQ multiplex PCR; TCRdb stores just in-frame clones and leaves some out. The sample records approximately 79,000 clones, approximately 86% being singletons. The sample here was peripheral blood, taken on day 0 of AZD1222 vaccination. The receptors were gathered from an adult in good health.

The V and J genes are TRBV5-1 and TRBJ1-3, with D hard to call. The V and J ends lost 0 bases and 4 bases respectively, with 11 bases between them. This CDR3 comprises 15 residues. Germline loops: CDR1 SGHRS, CDR2 YFSETQ. CDR3 sequence reads: CASSLVSGLGNTIYF. CDR3 coding DNA: TGCGCCAGCAGCTTGGTTTCCGGGCTGGGAAACACCATATATTTT.

The chain is built from TRBV6-5 and TRBJ1-2; D is possibly TRBD1 (5 bases). The germline V and J ends were trimmed by 6 bases and 3 bases, with 8 bases remaining between them. The germline V gene has CDR1 MNHEY and CDR2 SVGAGI. The CDR3 has 12 amino acids. The DNA for the CDR3 is TGTGCCAGCAGGGGGGACTACTATGGCTACACCTTC. As protein: CASRGDYYGYTF.

The V gene is TRBV5-5, the J gene TRBJ2-5; TRBD1 matches 8 bases. V trimming: 4 bases; J trimming: 3 bases; junction bases outside the gene matches: 5. The germline gives CDR1 SGHKS, CDR2 YYEKEE (reference sequence). There are 14 residues in the CDR3. CDR3 in DNA: TGTGCCAGCAGCCAGCCAGGGGGCGAAGAGACCCAGTACTTC. Residues: CASSQPGGEETQYF.